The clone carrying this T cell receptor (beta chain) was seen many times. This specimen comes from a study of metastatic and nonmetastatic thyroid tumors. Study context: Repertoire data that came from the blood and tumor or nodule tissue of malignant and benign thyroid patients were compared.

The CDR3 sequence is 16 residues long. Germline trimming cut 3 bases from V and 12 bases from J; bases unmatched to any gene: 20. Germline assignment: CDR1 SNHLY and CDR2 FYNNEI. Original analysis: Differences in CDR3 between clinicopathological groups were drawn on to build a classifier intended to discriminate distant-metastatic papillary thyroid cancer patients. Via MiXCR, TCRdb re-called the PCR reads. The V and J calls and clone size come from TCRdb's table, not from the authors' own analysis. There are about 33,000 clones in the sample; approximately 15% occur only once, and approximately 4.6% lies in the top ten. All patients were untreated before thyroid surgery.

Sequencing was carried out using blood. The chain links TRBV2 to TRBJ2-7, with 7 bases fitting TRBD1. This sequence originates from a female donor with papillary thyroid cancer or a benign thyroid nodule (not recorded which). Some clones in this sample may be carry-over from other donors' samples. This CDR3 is CASSEPSGQSDPGRYF. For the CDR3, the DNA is TGTGCCAGCAGTGAGCCCTCGGGACAGTCCGACCCAGGACGGTACTTC.